This T cell receptor beta chain was sequenced in a study of T cells in Graves' hyperthyroidism and ophthalmopathy. Amplification yielded TCR beta CDR3 regions, with RNA transcripts as the source. The primer set for the first-round RT-PCR of the TCR CDR3 was HTBI. Each CDR3 protein is one row after TCRdb ran MiXCR on the multiplex PCR reads. The sample consists of about 640,000 distinct CDR3 sequences, less than 25% of them appearing once. The ends lost 6 bases at V and 8 bases at J; junction bases unmatched: 9. This CDR3 is 15 amino acids long. The V gene's germline CDR1 is MNHNS and CDR2 SASEGT. Sequenced sample: blood. The receptor's source is a man aged 25-45 years with Graves' ophthalmopathy. This chain uses TRBV6-1 with TRBJ2-1; 11 nucleotides match TRBD2. In DNA form, the CDR3 reads TGTGCCAGCAGAACCCCTAGCGGGAGGTTGGATGAGCAGTTCTTC. This codes for CASRTPSGRLDEQFF.